These 9 T cell receptor beta chains were all obtained from the same sample, sequenced in a study of CD8 T cells in ankylosing spondylitis. Their specific antigens are unknown. TCRdb called the 5' RACE reads again in MiXCR, with one record for every CDR3 protein. The profile covers about 450,000 distinct CDR3 sequences, with approximately 26% appearing a single time and 0.89% taken by the ten largest. Overall study results and limits: Blood from ankylosing spondylitis patients appeared to carry a characteristic roughly 8-variant TCR beta motif.

The sequenced sample was blood, either unsorted or a sorted T cell fraction (not recorded which). These receptors all come from a male donor with ankylosing spondylitis.

The chain couples TRBV3-1 to TRBJ2-3; unclear D gene. Deletions cut 0 bases from V and 1 base from J, with 8 bases between. The CDR3 length is 15 residues. The germline V gene has CDR1 LGHDT and CDR2 YNNKEL (reference sequence). Here the CDR3 DNA reads TGTGCCAGCAGCCAAGATCCTGTCCGCACAGATACGCAGTATTTT. Translating it yields CASSQDPVRTDTQYF.

This clonotype has more than one count but fewer than ten. The chain couples TRBV20-1 to TRBJ1-2; D perhaps matches TRBD1 (6 bases). The CDR3 length is 17 residues. In germline, CDR1 is DFQATT, CDR2 SNEGSKA (reference sequence). V dropped 1 base and J dropped 6 bases, with 24 bases sitting between them. For the CDR3, the DNA is TGCAGTGCTAGAGTTCCCTCAGTTGGGGGGCGGATGGATGGCTACACCTTC. It encodes CSARVPSVGGRMDGYTF.

The gene calls are TRBV5-1 and TRBJ2-2; possibly TRBD2 for D (6 bases). The germline CDR1 and CDR2 sequences are SGHRS and YFSETQ. This CDR3 has 16 residues. V lost 4 bases and J lost 2, with 15 bases in between. The CDR3 protein is CASSPDSGINTGELFF. In nucleotides, the CDR3 is TGCGCCAGCAGCCCCGATAGCGGAATAAACACCGGGGAGCTGTTTTTT.

This clonotype has only a few counts. The chain combines TRBV7-9 with TRBJ1-4; 8 bases fit TRBD1. Germline V gives CDR1 SEHNR, CDR2 FQNEAQ (reference sequence). Unmatched junction bases numbered 6, after V lost 2 bases and J lost 10 bases. The CDR3 has 14 amino acids. DNA of the CDR3: TGTGCCAGCAGCTTAACCCAGGGGGCCCGAAAACTGTTTTTT. Protein product: CASSLTQGARKLFF.

The J gene is TRBJ1-6, the V gene TRBV20-1; 7 positions agree with TRBD1. Germline loops: CDR1 DFQATT, CDR2 SNEGSKA (reference sequence). This CDR3 region has 14 residues. V gave up 6 bases and J gave up 8 bases; unmatched junction bases: 10. CDR3 residues: CSARRRGPDSPLHF. CDR3 in DNA: TGCAGTGCCAGAAGGAGGGGGCCGGATTCACCCCTCCACTTT.

This clonotype was counted a few times. The rearrangement links TRBV3-1 to TRBJ2-7, with TRBD2 as a possible D gene (6 bases). CDR1 and CDR2 (germline): LGHDT, YNNKEL (reference sequence). Trimming took off 1 base at V and 7 bases at J, with 14 bases between the two ends. This CDR3 spans 14 amino acids. For the CDR3, the DNA is TGTGCCAGCAGCCAAGGGGCGGGGCCCGTGGAGCAGTACTTC. Its protein product is CASSQGAGPVEQYF.

The rearrangement joins TRBV5-6 to TRBJ2-5, with TRBD2 matching over 10 bases. In germline, CDR1 is SGHDT, CDR2 YYEEEE. J gave up 4 bases and V 3 bases, and 9 bases lay outside the gene matches. The CDR3 is 16 amino acids. Here the CDR3 reads CASSWNLAGGSETQYF. The DNA for the CDR3 is TGTGCCAGCAGCTGGAACTTAGCGGGAGGCTCAGAGACCCAGTACTTC.

This clonotype turned up a few times. The chain couples TRBV11-2 to TRBJ1-6; D is perhaps TRBD1 (5 bases). Germline lookup yields CDR1 SGHAT and CDR2 FQNNGV. Between the trimmed V and J ends, which lost 7 bases and 9 bases, there was a span of 16 bases. The CDR3 spans 14 residues. CDR3 residues: CASTTPRGGSPLHF. CDR3 sequence (DNA): TGTGCCAGCACCACCCCCCGCGGGGGTTCACCCCTCCACTTT.

V usage is TRBV11-2 and J usage is TRBJ2-7, with 8 bases aligning to TRBD1. Unmatched junction bases numbered 6, after V lost 5 bases and J lost 6 bases. This CDR3 contains 13 residues. Germline assignment: CDR1 SGHAT and CDR2 FQNNGV. Here the CDR3 reads CASSRGTGGEQYF. CDR3 sequence (DNA): TGTGCCAGCAGCCGGGGGACAGGCGGCGAGCAGTACTTC.